Listed here is a single T cell receptor beta chain. What this receptor recognizes is not known. Per-base quality was not reported, and no clone a single base away is much larger than it. The sample is drawn from a study of response to subunit inactivated influenza vaccine (dated by TCRdb to the late 2010s). In terms of the full investigation: To follow how T cells responded to a trivalent subunit inactivated influenza vaccine, the researchers relied on deep quantitative profiling of the T cell receptor repertoire.

Library method: RT-PCR. Instrument used: Illumina HiSeq 2500. TCRdb reanalyzed the raw reads on its own, using fastp at Q25 for trimming and MiXCR for clone calling, and kept in-frame beta chains. Every CDR3 protein is listed once, alongside the most common genes and DNA of its rows. This sample comprises 500,000 to 600,000 distinct CDR3 sequences, about 17% of them detected only once. The ten largest make up over 2.5% of the sample. Counted from cysteine to phenylalanine, this CDR3 has 14 amino acids. This entry keeps only the CDR3 DNA: 42 bases, framed from base 1. According to the germline V gene, CDR1 reads SGHRS and CDR2 reads YFSETQ. V is clipped by 0 bases and J by 2 bases, and the sequence between their germline boundaries is 7 bases long. Overall study results and their limits: The authors suggested that each seasonal influenza vaccination may recruit only a limited number of new T cells.

This TCR was sampled from a man between 50 and 69 years old who received an inactivated influenza vaccine. Donor details come from another sample of the same person, matched by shared clones. The V and J segments used are TRBV5-1 and TRBJ2-3, with TRBD1 tentatively as D gene (6 bases match). Material: CD4+ T cells sorted from PBMCs, obtained around 2 years after vaccination. The DNA sequence reads TGCGCCAGCAGCTTGGGGGACACCACAGATACGCAGTATTTT. This translates into CASSLGDTTDTQYF. Reference TRBV5-1 and TRBJ2-3 genes cover what lies past the CDR3, so the full variable domain is KAGVTQTPRYLIKTRGQQVTLSCSPISGHRSVSWYQQTPGQGLQFLFEYFSETQRNKGNFPGRFSGRQFSNSRSEMNVSTLELGDSALYLCASSLGDTTDTQYFGPGTRLTVL.